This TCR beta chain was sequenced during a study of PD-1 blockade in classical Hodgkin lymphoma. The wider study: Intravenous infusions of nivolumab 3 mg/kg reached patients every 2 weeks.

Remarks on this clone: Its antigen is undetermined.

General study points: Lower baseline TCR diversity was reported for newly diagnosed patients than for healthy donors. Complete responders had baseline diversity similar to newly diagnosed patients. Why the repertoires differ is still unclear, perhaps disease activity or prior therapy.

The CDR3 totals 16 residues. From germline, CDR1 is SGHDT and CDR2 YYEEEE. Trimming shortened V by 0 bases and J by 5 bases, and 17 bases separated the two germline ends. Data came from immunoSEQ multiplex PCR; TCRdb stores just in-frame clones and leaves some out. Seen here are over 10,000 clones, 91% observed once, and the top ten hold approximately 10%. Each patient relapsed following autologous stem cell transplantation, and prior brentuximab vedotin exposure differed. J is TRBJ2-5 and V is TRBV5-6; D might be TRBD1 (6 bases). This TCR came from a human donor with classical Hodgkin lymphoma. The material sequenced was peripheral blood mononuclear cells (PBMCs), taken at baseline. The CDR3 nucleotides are TGTGCCAGCAGCTTGGAAGGACAGATAATCGGGGAGACCCAGTACTTC. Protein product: CASSLEGQIIGETQYF.